This T cell receptor beta chain appears in the sequencing data of a study of T-cell memory formation after mild COVID-19. V was shortened by 7 bases and J by 9 bases, with 19 bases between the two germline ends. The CDR3 has 14 residues. The germline V gene has CDR1 SGHTA and CDR2 FQGNSA. TCRdb ran MiXCR on the 5' RACE reads and lists one entry per CDR3 protein. The repertoire holds roughly 300,000 distinct CDR3 sequences, with around 8% as singletons. The rearrangement joins TRBV7-2 to TRBJ2-1; D not certain. Sequencing was done on a sample of PBMCs or a T cell subset sorted from them (not recorded which). The TCR was taken from a man between 18 and 29 years old who had mild COVID-19 (a few samples of this study predate the infection). Cell type and time point are not known. The CDR3 nucleotides read TGTGCCAGCAAAGCCGGGCCCAGTAACTCTGAGCAGTTCTTC. Its translation is CASKAGPSNSEQFF.